This T cell receptor beta chain was sequenced in a study of T cell repertoires in cytomegalovirus infection. CDR3 length: 14 residues. Germline V lookup: CDR1 SGHTA, CDR2 FQGTGA. About this clonotype itself: A much larger clonotype is one base distant, so this may be a read error.

TCRdb re-called the reads through MiXCR, storing one row per CDR3 protein. The table shows over 150,000 distinct CDR3 sequences, with roughly a fifth occurring only once. The sample comprised PBMCs. The chain uses TRBV7-3 and TRBJ2-2; D may be TRBD1 or TRBD2 (5 bases each). The receptor's source is a human donor in good health (CMV status not recorded). Some clones in this sample may be carry-over from other donors' samples. For the CDR3, the DNA is TGTGCCAGCAGCTCCTCGGCCCGGACCGGGGCGCTGTTTTTT. The encoded protein is CASSSSARTGALFF.